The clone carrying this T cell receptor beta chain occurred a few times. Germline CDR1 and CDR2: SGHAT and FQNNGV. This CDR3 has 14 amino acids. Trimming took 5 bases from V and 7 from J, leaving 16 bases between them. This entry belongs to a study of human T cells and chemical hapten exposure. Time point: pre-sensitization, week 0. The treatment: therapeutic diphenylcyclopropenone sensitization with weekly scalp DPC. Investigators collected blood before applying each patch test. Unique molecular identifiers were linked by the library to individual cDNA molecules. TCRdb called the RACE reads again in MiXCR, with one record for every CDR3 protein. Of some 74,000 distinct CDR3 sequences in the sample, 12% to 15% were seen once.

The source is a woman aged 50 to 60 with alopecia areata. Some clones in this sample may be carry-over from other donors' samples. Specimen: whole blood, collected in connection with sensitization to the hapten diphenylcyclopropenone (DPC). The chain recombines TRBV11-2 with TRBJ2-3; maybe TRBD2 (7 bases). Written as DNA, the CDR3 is TGTGCCAGCAGCGCGCTTGCGGGGGCGAATACGCAGTATTTT. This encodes CASSALAGANTQYF.